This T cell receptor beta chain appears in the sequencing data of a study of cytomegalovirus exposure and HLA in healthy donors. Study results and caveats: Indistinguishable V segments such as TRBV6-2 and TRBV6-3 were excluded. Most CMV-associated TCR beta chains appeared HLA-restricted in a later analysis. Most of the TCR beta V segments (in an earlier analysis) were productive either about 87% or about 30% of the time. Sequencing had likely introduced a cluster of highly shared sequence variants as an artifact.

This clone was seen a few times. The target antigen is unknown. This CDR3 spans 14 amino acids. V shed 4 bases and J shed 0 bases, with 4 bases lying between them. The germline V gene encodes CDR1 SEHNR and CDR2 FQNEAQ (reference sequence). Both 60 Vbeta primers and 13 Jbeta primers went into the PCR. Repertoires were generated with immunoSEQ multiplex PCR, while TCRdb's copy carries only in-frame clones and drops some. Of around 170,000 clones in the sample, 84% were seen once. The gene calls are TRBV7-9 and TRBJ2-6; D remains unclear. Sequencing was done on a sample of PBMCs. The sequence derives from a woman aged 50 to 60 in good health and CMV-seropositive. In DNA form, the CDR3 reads TGTGCCAGCAGCTACAGCTCTGGGGCCAACGTCCTGACTTTC. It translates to CASSYSSGANVLTF. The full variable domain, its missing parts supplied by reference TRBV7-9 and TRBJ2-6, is DTGVSQNPRHKITKRGQNVTFRCDPISEHNRLYWYRQTLGQGPEFLTYFQNEAQLEKSRLLSDRFSAERPKGSFSTLEIQRTEQGDSAMYLCASSYSSGANVLTFGAGSRLTVL.